These 24 T cell receptor beta chains came from one sample sequenced in a study of blood T cells in healthy people across ages. Next came a second PCR, run for about 7 to 12 cycles, which used a sample-barcoded 5' primer along with a J-beta primer mix. MiXCR, applied by TCRdb to the 5' RACE reads, yields one record per CDR3 protein. The sample carries around 1,500,000 distinct CDR3 sequences, 28% recorded once. Sequences were obtained from blood. The receptors come from a woman aged 25 to 45 in good health.

The chain is built from TRBV9 and TRBJ1-2, with D perhaps matching TRBD1 (5 bases). CDR1 SGDLS and CDR2 YYNGEE come from the germline V gene. This CDR3 region has 15 residues. Trimming cost V 0 bases and J 5 bases, with 14 bases left between them. CDR3 sequence (DNA): TGTGCCAGCAGCGTAGCGGGGGACCCACGGTATGGCTACACCTTC. Translating gives CASSVAGDPRYGYTF.

The chain links TRBV6-1 to TRBJ2-1; 12 nucleotides align to TRBD2. The germline V gene encodes CDR1 MNHNS and CDR2 SASEGT. The CDR3 has 16 residues. The J segment lost 6 bases and the V segment lost 5 bases, leaving 8 bases of the junction unmatched. The CDR3 loop is CASSRPTSGRGNEQFF. CDR3 nucleotide sequence: TGTGCCAGCAGTCGCCCGACTAGCGGGAGAGGCAATGAGCAGTTCTTC.

The gene calls are TRBV7-9 and TRBJ1-2; the D gene is possibly TRBD1 (6 bases). CDR1 is SEHNR and CDR2 is FQNEAQ in the germline V gene (reference sequence). Trimming pared 5 bases from V and 1 base from J, leaving 17 bases between. The CDR3 has 16 amino acids. The CDR3 DNA reads as TGTGCCAGCAGCCAGGTCCCGGGGGCGGATAACTATGGCTACACCTTC. It yields the protein CASSQVPGADNYGYTF.

J is TRBJ2-4 and V is TRBV7-9; either TRBD1 or TRBD2 may fit D (5 bases each). V dropped 5 bases and J dropped 1 base, with 12 bases sitting between them. Germline values: CDR1 SEHNR, CDR2 FQNEAQ (reference sequence). The CDR3 length is 15 residues. The CDR3 region has the DNA TGTGCCAGCAGCGACTGGGGGATGGCCAAAAACATTCAGTACTTC. Encoded protein: CASSDWGMAKNIQYF.

This clonotype was recorded at least ten times. The V gene is TRBV6-2 or TRBV6-3, the J gene TRBJ2-7, with D possibly TRBD1 on 5 matching bases. Trimming left V 4 bases short and J 2 bases short, with 21 bases between. Germline CDR1 reads MNHEY; CDR2 reads SVGEGT. This CDR3 has 17 amino acids. In DNA, the CDR3 is TGTGCCAGCAGTTCGCCTGGTAGGGGCCAATCACCCTACGAGCAGTACTTC. Translation: CASSSPGRGQSPYEQYF.

This chain joins TRBV21-1 and TRBJ2-3; the D call in the table, TRBD2, was not verified against the DNA. TRBV21-1 is a documented pseudogene. The CDR3 consists of 19 residues. CDR3 residues: CASSNPADGLAGTTDTQYF. The CDR3 DNA is TGTGCCAGCAGCAATCCGGCCGATGGACTAGCGGGAACGACAGATACGCAGTATTTT.

This chain uses TRBV28 with TRBJ2-5; 12 bases map to TRBD2. CDR1 and CDR2 (germline): MDHEN, SYDVKM. This CDR3 has 16 residues. Trimming removed 4 bases from V and 4 bases from J; junction bases left unmatched: 7. CDR3 protein: CASSYRLAGDRETQYF. DNA for the CDR3: TGTGCCAGCAGTTATCGACTAGCGGGGGATCGAGAGACCCAGTACTTC.

There are many counts of this clonotype. The J gene is TRBJ2-7, the V gene TRBV7-2; D may be TRBD2 (5 bases). Germline-derived CDR1 and CDR2 are SGHTA and FQGNSA. The CDR3 has 12 amino acids. V lost 5 bases to trimming and J lost 10 bases, with 15 bases between them. CDR3: CASSRSLGSQYF. The CDR3 bases are TGTGCCAGCAGCCGATCCTTGGGGAGCCAGTACTTC.

This clonotype was seen a few times. This chain uses TRBV12-3 or TRBV12-4 with TRBJ1-6; 8 bases agree with TRBD1. The CDR3 runs to 14 residues. Germline trimming cut 5 bases from V and 9 bases from J; bases unmatched to any gene: 6. The CDR3 spells CASSPTGEASPLHF. In DNA, the CDR3 is TGTGCCAGCAGTCCGACAGGGGAGGCTTCACCCCTCCACTTT.

This clonotype was counted a few times. The chain links TRBV7-9 to TRBJ2-1, with D perhaps matching TRBD2 (5 bases). Trimming left V 2 bases short and J 7 bases short, with 12 bases between. This CDR3 region has 14 residues. Germline CDR1 and CDR2: SEHNR and FQNEAQ (reference sequence). Here the CDR3 reads CASSLNGIGNEQFF. In nucleotides, the CDR3 is TGTGCCAGCAGCTTAAACGGGATAGGGAATGAGCAGTTCTTC. Filled out from reference TRBV7-9 and TRBJ2-1, the complete variable domain reads DTGVSQNPRHKITKRGQNVTFRCDPISEHNRLYWYRQTLGQGPEFLTYFQNEAQLEKSRLLSDRFSAERPKGSFSTLEIQRTEQGDSAMYLCASSLNGIGNEQFFGPGTRLTVL.

This clonotype was counted only a few times. This chain connects TRBV20-1 to TRBJ2-4; D may be TRBD1 or TRBD2 (5 bases each). The length of the CDR3 is 16 residues. Trimming stripped 0 bases from V and 13 bases from J, with 25 bases between. The germline gives CDR1 DFQATT, CDR2 SNEGSKA (reference sequence). The CDR3 reads CSARDPGTPSGNEQYF. CDR3 DNA sequence: TGCAGTGCTAGAGATCCCGGGACCCCCTCGGGGAATGAGCAGTACTTC.

This clonotype was seen at least ten times. This chain connects TRBV3-1 to TRBJ2-5; no firm D call. The closer fit of TRBJ2-7 to the DNA end suggests the J call may be wrong. Germline V lookup: CDR1 LGHDT, CDR2 YNNKEL (reference sequence). The CDR3 loop spans 12 amino acids. CDR3 bases: TGTGCCAGCAGCCAAGATGACGGCGAGCAGTACTTC. Translated, it gives CASSQDDGEQYF.

This clonotype was detected only a few times. As DNA, the CDR3 is TGCGCCAGCAGTTCCTACGACGTCCAGGATGAGCAGTTCTTC. Its protein is CASSSYDVQDEQFF. The chain couples TRBV5-1 to TRBJ2-1, with no clear D. CDR3 length: 14 amino acids. V was pared by 5 bases and J by 8 bases, with 17 bases between. Germline loops: CDR1 SGHRS, CDR2 YFSETQ.

This clonotype was observed at least ten times. The chain combines TRBV29-1 with TRBJ2-5, with D possibly matching TRBD1 (6 bases). Looked up from germline, CDR1 is SQVTM and CDR2 is ANQGSEA. Trimming left V 8 bases short and J 4 bases short, with 14 bases between. The CDR3 is 12 residues long. CDR3 DNA sequence: TGCAGCATTCGGACAGCCTTAGAGACCCAGTACTTC. This codes for CSIRTALETQYF.

There are a few counts of this clonotype. The chain joins TRBV28 to TRBJ2-3; perhaps TRBD1 as D (6 bases). Germline V gene data show CDR1 as MDHEN and CDR2 as SYDVKM. The CDR3 totals 12 residues. Trimming left V 3 bases short and J 10 bases short, with 11 bases between. The CDR3 region is CASSFSNRAQYF. DNA for the CDR3: TGTGCCAGCAGTTTCTCGAACAGGGCGCAGTATTTT.

This clonotype was counted between two and nine times. A junction boundary mismatches the germline segment, possibly from a read error. The genes are TRBV7-2 and TRBJ2-5; D uncertain. This CDR3 contains 13 residues. Germline V gene lookup returns CDR1 SGHTA and CDR2 FQGNSA. The CDR3 is CACSLWMGETQYF. For the CDR3, the DNA is TGTGCCTGCAGCTTGTGGATGGGAGAGACCCAGTACTTC.

This clonotype was detected ten times or more. The chain uses TRBV20-1 and TRBJ2-4, with D possibly being TRBD1 or TRBD2 (6 bases each). Germline values: CDR1 DFQATT, CDR2 SNEGSKA (reference sequence). This CDR3 has 16 residues. V was shortened by 0 bases and J by 2 bases, with 14 bases between the two germline ends. In nucleotides, the CDR3 is TGCAGTGCTAGAGATATCGGGGGCGCGACCAAAAACATTCAGTACTTC. Protein: CSARDIGGATKNIQYF.

The rearrangement uses TRBV27 and TRBJ2-1, with unresolved D. V was clipped by 1 base and J by 11 bases, with 15 bases between them. Germline CDR1 MNHEY, CDR2 SMNVEV (reference sequence). This CDR3 comprises 14 residues. The CDR3 region is CASSLLLLLPKQFF. The CDR3, as DNA: TGTGCCAGCAGTTTATTATTACTTCTTCCCAAGCAGTTCTTC.

The chain combines TRBV5-1 with TRBJ2-3; a possible D gene is TRBD2 (6 bases). The CDR3 loop spans 15 amino acids. The V and J ends lost 4 bases and 6 bases respectively, with 18 bases between them. Germline assignment: CDR1 SGHRS and CDR2 YFSETQ. CDR3 coding DNA: TGCGCCAGCAGCCCGAGCGCGGGGTCCGGCGATACGCAGTATTTT. The encoded protein is CASSPSAGSGDTQYF. The entire variable domain, with the rest obtained from reference TRBV5-1 and TRBJ2-3, is as follows: KAGVTQTPRYLIKTRGQQVTLSCSPISGHRSVSWYQQTPGQGLQFLFEYFSETQRNKGNFPGRFSGRQFSNSRSEMNVSTLELGDSALYLCASSPSAGSGDTQYFGPGTRLTVL.

Notes on this clonotype: Possible read error: a much larger clone is one base away. V is TRBV7-3 and J is TRBJ2-3; 9 positions match TRBD2. The germline V gene encodes CDR1 SGHTA and CDR2 FQGTGA. V trimming: 5 bases; J trimming: 5 bases; junction bases outside the gene matches: 8. This CDR3 comprises 15 residues. The CDR3 here is CASSLGGGALDTQYF. The CDR3 DNA sequence: TGTGCCAGCAGCCTGGGCGGGGGGGCTTTAGATACGCAGTATTTT.

This clonotype was seen more than once but under ten times. The chain joins TRBV27 to TRBJ1-1; no clear D gene. With 8 bases removed from V and 1 base from J, the gap between germline ends came to 11 bases. The V gene's germline CDR1 is MNHEY and CDR2 SMNVEV (reference sequence). The length of the CDR3 is 13 residues. CDR3 region: CASASGRNTEAFF. Written as DNA, the CDR3 is TGTGCCAGCGCTTCAGGACGGAACACTGAAGCTTTCTTT.

This clonotype was found many times. The chain recombines TRBV29-1 with TRBJ2-7; tentative D call: TRBD2 (5 bases). V dropped 4 bases and J dropped 6 bases, with 16 bases sitting between them. This CDR3 spans 13 amino acids. Germline assignment: CDR1 SQVTM and CDR2 ANQGSEA. CDR3 protein: CSVGGGRIIEQYF. For the CDR3, the DNA is TGCAGCGTTGGTGGAGGACGGATAATCGAGCAGTACTTC.

This clonotype showed up just once. The chain combines TRBV20-1 with TRBJ2-4; D is unclear. Trimming removed 3 bases from V and 8 bases from J, with 14 bases in between. The germline gives CDR1 DFQATT, CDR2 SNEGSKA (reference sequence). The CDR3 has 13 residues. The CDR3: CSASRAERDIQYF. The CDR3 region has the DNA TGCAGTGCTAGTCGGGCAGAAAGAGACATTCAGTACTTC.

This clonotype has more than one count but fewer than ten. The chain combines TRBV7-8 with TRBJ2-3, with D perhaps matching TRBD1 (5 bases). Trimming stripped 7 bases from V and 0 bases from J, with 17 bases between. Germline V gives CDR1 SGHVS, CDR2 FQNEAQ. The CDR3 consists of 16 residues. CDR3 region: CASTTQTAISTDTQYF. The CDR3 DNA is TGTGCCAGCACCACTCAGACAGCTATTAGCACAGATACGCAGTATTTT.